This T cell receptor beta chain was captured by sequencing in a study of blood T cells in healthy people across ages. Of note for this clonotype: The target antigen is unknown.

Study conclusions and caveats: The unknown donor CMV status may have confounded expanded clonotype changes.

A second PCR, run for about 6 to 11 cycles, used a sample-barcoded 5' primer plus a J-beta primer mix. Every individual sample yielded 3 million or more paired-end reads (each containing CDR3). TCRdb reprocessed the 5' RACE reads with MiXCR, giving one entry per CDR3 protein. The sample includes 1.5 million to 2 million distinct CDR3 sequences, about 31% seen only once; the top ten take approximately 10%. This CDR3 has 15 residues. The V and J ends lost 6 bases and 2 bases, in that order; junction bases with no gene match: 5. Germline loops: CDR1 MNHEY, CDR2 SVGEGT. This TCR was recovered from a woman in her twenties or thirties in good health. The genes are TRBV6-2 or TRBV6-3 and TRBJ2-1; TRBD2 matches at 9 bases. Sequenced: blood. CDR3 sequence reads: CASRVAGVPYNEQFF. The CDR3 DNA follows: TGTGCCAGCAGGGTAGCGGGAGTCCCCTACAATGAGCAGTTCTTC.